This TCR beta chain was captured by sequencing in a study of cytomegalovirus exposure and HLA in healthy donors. Study in general: Of all 400 or so donors who were genotyped, around 82% belonged to the Caucasian-associated ancestry cluster.

The PCR contained 60 Vbeta and 13 Jbeta primers. The data were produced by immunoSEQ multiplex PCR, yet TCRdb's version contains in-frame clones alone and is incomplete. The data contain 90,000 to 150,000 clones, nearly 80% of them seen just once; the ten biggest clones take up less than 4%. Germline V lookup: CDR1 DFQATT, CDR2 SNEGSKA (reference sequence). This CDR3 has 9 amino acids. V and J are TRBV20-1 and TRBJ1-1; D is unresolved. This TCR was recovered from a woman aged 25 to 39 in good health and CMV-seropositive. Sample: PBMCs. The CDR3 protein is CRSGTEAFF. The CDR3 DNA is TGCAGATCAGGCACTGAAGCTTTCTTT.